What follows are 2 T cell receptor beta chains derived from one specimen sequenced in a study of shared clonotypes between healthy human individuals. The repertoire was sequenced with immunoSEQ multiplex PCR; TCRdb's copy has only in-frame clones and lacks some. This sample yields approximately 350,000 clones, of which around 96% are seen a single time; 0.32% belongs to the top ten. Input material: memory CD8+ T cells sorted from blood. Subset reported: CD45RO+ cells pooled with CCR7-negative TemRA cells. These receptors were obtained from a man aged 25 to 40 in good health.

The chain links TRBV28 to TRBJ2-5; the D is unclear. There are 14 residues in the CDR3. CDR1 and CDR2 (germline): MDHEN, SYDVKM. V was pared by 5 bases and J by 2 bases, with 12 bases between. The CDR3 DNA is TGTGCCAGCAGTAAGACGAAGGTACAAGAGACCCAGTACTTC. Protein sequence: CASSKTKVQETQYF.

This chain links TRBV4-1 with TRBJ2-5, with TRBD2 matching over 8 bases. J lost 2 bases, V lost 3 bases, and 2 bases had no gene match. Looked up from germline, CDR1 is MGHRA and CDR2 is YSYEKL. CDR3 length: 14 residues. The CDR3 spells CASSHGLAQETQYF. The CDR3 nucleotides read TGCGCCAGCAGCCATGGACTAGCTCAAGAGACCCAGTACTTC.